This T cell receptor beta chain was identified in a study of naive and memory T cell subsets. The study, taken as a whole, reports: A few larger clonotypes appeared in naive repertoires, especially CD8, possibly memory cells re-expressing CD45RA.

V was clipped by 8 bases and J by 3 bases, with 20 bases between them. Germline V CDR1 and CDR2: MDHEN, SYDVKM. The CDR3 sequence is 16 residues long. An equimolar mix of two oligonucleotides served as the beta constant-region primer for TRBC1 and TRBC2. Nested alpha and beta constant-region primers with the SP2 primer drove four PCR rounds on ligated cDNA. TCRdb used MiXCR to reprocess the UMI-ligation and nested PCR reads, holding one entry per CDR3 protein. The table lists roughly 140,000 distinct CDR3 sequences, approximately 20% of them singletons. This clonotype was counted only a few times. Antigen unknown.

The receptor's source is a human donor in good health. Sequenced input: naive CD8+ T cells from blood. J is TRBJ1-5 and V is TRBV28; possible D gene TRBD1, 6 bases. The CDR3 region is CASWSDGGPLNQPQHF. The CDR3 DNA sequence: TGTGCCAGCTGGAGTGATGGGGGCCCCCTCAATCAGCCCCAGCATTTT.